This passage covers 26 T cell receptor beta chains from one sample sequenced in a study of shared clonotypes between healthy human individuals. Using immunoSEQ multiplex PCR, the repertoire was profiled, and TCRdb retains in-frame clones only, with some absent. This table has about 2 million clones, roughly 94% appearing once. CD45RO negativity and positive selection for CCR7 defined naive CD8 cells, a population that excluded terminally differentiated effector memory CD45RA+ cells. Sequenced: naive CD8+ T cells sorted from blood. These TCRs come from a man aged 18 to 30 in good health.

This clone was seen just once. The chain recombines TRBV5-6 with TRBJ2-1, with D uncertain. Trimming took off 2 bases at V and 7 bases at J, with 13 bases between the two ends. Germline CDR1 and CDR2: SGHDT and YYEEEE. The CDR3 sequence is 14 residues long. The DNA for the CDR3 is TGTGCCAGCAGCTTCGGTATGGGCTCGAATGAGCAGTTCTTC. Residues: CASSFGMGSNEQFF.

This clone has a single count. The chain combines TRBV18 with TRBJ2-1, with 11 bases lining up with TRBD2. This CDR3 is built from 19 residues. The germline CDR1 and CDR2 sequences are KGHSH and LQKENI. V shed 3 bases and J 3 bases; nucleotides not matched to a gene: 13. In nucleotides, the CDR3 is TGTGCCAGCTCACCCATGGGACTAGCGGTTGAAGGGGGCTACAATGAGCAGTTCTTC. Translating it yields CASSPMGLAVEGGYNEQFF.

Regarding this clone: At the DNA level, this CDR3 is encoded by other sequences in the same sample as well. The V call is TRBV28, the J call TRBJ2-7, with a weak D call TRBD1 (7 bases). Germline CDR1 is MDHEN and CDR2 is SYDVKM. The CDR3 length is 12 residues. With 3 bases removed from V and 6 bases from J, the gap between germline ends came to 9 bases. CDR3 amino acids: CASSFQGGEQYF. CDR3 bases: TGTGCCAGCAGTTTCCAGGGGGGCGAGCAGTACTTC.

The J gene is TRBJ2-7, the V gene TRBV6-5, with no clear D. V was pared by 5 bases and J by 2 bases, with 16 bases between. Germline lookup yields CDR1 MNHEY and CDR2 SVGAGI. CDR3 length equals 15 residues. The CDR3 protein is CASSPAAGPAYEQYF. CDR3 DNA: TGTGCCAGCAGTCCGGCAGCAGGTCCAGCCTACGAGCAGTACTTC.

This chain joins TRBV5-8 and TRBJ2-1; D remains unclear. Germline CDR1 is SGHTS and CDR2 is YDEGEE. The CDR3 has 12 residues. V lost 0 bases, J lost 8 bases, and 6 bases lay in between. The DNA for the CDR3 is TGTGCCAGCAGCTTGGCCCGCGATGAGCAGTTCTTC. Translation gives CASSLARDEQFF.

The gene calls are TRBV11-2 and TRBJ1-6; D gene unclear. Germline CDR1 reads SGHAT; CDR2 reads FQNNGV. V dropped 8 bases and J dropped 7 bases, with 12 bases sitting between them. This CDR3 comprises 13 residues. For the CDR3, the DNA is TGTGCCAGCGGGATTGACGGAAATTCACCCCTCCACTTT. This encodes CASGIDGNSPLHF.

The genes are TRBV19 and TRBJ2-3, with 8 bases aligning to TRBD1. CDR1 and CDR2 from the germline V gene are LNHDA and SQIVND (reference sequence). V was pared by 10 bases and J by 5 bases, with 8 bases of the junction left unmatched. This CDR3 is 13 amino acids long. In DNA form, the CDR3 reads TGTGCCATTCAGGGGGCGGGTAAAGATACGCAGTATTTT. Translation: CAIQGAGKDTQYF.

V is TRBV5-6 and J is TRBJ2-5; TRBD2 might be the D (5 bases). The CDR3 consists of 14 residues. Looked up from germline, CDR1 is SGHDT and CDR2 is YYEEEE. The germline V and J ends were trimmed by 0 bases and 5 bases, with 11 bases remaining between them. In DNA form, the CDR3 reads TGTGCCAGCAGCTTGGCCGAGGGTCCGGAGACCCAGTACTTC. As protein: CASSLAEGPETQYF.

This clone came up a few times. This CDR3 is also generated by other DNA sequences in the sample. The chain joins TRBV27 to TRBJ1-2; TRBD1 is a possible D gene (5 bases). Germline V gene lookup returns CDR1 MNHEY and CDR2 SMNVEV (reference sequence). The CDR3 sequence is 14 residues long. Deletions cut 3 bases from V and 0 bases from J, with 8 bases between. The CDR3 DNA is TGTGCCAGCAGTTTCCAGGGAACTAACTATGGCTACACCTTC. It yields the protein CASSFQGTNYGYTF.

Here the CDR3 DNA reads TGCGCCAGCAGCCAAGATACAGCGGGAAGCACCGGGGAGCTGTTTTTT. It yields the protein CASSQDTAGSTGELFF. This chain connects TRBV4-3 to TRBJ2-2; TRBD2 matches 7 bases. Per germline, CDR1 LGHNA and CDR2 YSLEER. This CDR3 region has 16 residues. V lost 0 bases and J lost 4; bases outside the gene matches: 5.

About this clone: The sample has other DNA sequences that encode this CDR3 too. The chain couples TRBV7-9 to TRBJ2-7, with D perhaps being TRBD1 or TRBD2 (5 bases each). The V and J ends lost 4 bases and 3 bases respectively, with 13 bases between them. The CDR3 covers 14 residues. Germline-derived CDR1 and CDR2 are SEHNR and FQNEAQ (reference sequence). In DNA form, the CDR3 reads TGTGCCAGCAGCTACAGCGAGGGGAGCTACGAGCAGTACTTC. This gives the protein CASSYSEGSYEQYF.

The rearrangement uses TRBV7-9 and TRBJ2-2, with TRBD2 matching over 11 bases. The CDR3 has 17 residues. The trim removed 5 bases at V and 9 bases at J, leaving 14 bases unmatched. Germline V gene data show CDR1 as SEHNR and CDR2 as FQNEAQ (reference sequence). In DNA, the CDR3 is TGTGCCAGCAGCCGCAGAACCCCTAGCGGGGGGACCTGGGAGCTGTTTTTT. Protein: CASSRRTPSGGTWELFF.

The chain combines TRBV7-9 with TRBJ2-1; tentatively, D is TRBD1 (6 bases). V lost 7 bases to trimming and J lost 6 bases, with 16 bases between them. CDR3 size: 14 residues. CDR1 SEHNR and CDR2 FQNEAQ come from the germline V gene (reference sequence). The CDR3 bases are TGTGCCAGCATCCCGGGACATCTTATCAATGAGCAGTTCTTC. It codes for CASIPGHLINEQFF.

The CDR3 DNA sequence: TGTGCCAGCAGTTCTCTCGCAGATTCTTACGAGCAGTACTTC. Residues: CASSSLADSYEQYF. V gene TRBV2 combines with J gene TRBJ2-7; D is uncertain. Looked up from germline, CDR1 is SNHLY and CDR2 is FYNNEI. Trimming took off 5 bases at V and 4 bases at J, with 15 bases between the two ends. The CDR3 has 14 amino acids.

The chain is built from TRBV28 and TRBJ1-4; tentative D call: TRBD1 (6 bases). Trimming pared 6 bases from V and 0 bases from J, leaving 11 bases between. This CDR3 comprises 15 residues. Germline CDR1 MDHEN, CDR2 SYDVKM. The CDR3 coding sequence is TGTGCCAGCAGACCGGACAGCTCAACTAATGAAAAACTGTTTTTT. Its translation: CASRPDSSTNEKLFF.

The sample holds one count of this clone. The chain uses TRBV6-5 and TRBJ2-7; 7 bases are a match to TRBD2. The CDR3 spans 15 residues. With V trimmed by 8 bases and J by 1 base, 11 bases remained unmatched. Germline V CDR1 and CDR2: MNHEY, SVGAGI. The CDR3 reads CASATWLAESYEQYF. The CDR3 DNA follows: TGTGCCAGCGCCACCTGGCTAGCGGAATCCTACGAGCAGTACTTC.

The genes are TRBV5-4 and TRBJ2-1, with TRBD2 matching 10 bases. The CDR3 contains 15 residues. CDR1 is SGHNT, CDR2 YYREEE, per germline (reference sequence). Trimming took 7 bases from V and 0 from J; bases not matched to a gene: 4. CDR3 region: CASRAGGPSYNEQFF. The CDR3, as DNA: TGTGCCAGCCGAGCGGGAGGGCCCTCCTACAATGAGCAGTTCTTC.

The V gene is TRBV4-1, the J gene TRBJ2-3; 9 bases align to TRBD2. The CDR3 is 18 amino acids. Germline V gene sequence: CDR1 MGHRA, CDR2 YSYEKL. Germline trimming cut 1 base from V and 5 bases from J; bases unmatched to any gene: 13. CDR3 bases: TGCGCCAGCAGCCAAGGTGCGGGAGGGCCTCTTTACGTAGATACGCAGTATTTT. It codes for CASSQGAGGPLYVDTQYF.

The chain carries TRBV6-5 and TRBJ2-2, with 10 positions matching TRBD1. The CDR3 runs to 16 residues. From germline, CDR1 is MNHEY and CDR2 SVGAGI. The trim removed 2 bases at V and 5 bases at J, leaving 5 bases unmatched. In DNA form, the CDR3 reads TGTGCCAGCAGTTACCGGGGGGACAGGGGTACCGGGGAGCTGTTTTTT. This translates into CASSYRGDRGTGELFF.

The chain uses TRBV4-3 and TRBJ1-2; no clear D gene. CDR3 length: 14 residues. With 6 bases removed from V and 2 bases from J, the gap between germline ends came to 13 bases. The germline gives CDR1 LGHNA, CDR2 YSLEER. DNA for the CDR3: TGCGCCAGCAGTCAACAGCGCTCAAACTATGGCTACACCTTC. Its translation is CASSQQRSNYGYTF.

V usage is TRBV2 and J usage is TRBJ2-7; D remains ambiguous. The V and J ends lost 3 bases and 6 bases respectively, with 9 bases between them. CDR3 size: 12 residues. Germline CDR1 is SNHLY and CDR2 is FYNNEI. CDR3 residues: CASSDVGLEQYF. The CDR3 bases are TGTGCCAGCAGTGACGTAGGGCTCGAGCAGTACTTC.

The CDR3 nucleotides are TGTGCCAGCAGCTTCTGGCCCGGCGGGAATTCACCCCTCCACTTT. Protein product: CASSFWPGGNSPLHF. The V and J genes are TRBV5-6 and TRBJ1-6, with unresolved D. The V end was cut by 2 bases, the J end by 7 bases, with 13 bases between. This CDR3 contains 15 residues. Germline V gene lookup returns CDR1 SGHDT and CDR2 YYEEEE.

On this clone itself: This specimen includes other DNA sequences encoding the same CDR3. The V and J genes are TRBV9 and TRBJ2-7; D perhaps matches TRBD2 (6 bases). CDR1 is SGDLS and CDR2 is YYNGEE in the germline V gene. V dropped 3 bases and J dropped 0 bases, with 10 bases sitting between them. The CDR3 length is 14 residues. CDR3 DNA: TGTGCCAGCAGCGCTTACGGGAGCTCCTACGAGCAGTACTTC. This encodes CASSAYGSSYEQYF.

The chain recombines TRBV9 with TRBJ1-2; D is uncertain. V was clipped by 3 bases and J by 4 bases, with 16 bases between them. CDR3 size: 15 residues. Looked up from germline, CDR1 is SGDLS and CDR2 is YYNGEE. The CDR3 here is CASSALPGDLYGYTF. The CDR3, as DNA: TGTGCCAGCAGCGCCCTCCCGGGAGACCTCTATGGCTACACCTTC.

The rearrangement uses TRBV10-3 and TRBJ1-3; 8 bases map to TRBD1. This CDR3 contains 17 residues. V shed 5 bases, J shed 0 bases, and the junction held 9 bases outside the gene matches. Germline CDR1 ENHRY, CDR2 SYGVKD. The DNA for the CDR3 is TGTGCCATCAGTCCCCCGAGGACAGGGTCCTCTGGAAACACCATATATTTT. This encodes CAISPPRTGSSGNTIYF.

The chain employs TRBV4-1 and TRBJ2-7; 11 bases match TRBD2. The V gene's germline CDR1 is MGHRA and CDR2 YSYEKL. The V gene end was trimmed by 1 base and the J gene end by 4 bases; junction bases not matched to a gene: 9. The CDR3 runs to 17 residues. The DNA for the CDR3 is TGCGCCAGCAGCCAAGCTTCGGGACTAGCGGCCGGATACGAGCAGTACTTC. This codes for CASSQASGLAAGYEQYF.